Listed below are T cell receptor beta chains from one sample, sequenced in a study of T cell responses to AZD1222 COVID-19 vaccine. Method: immunoSEQ multiplex PCR; TCRdb's copy keeps in-frame clones and lacks some. The table has approximately 180,000 clones, roughly 92% seen once. This specimen was peripheral blood, taken 28 days after the second dose of the MenACWY control vaccine. The receptors stem from an adult who received the MenACWY meningococcal vaccine as a control. CDR3s include the opening cysteine and the closing phenylalanine or tryptophan. D genes are given only for firm matches. Clone sizes are given selectively: once, few, many, or a class where the clone is expanded.

TRBV19	TRBD1	TRBJ2-2	-	TGTGCCAGTAGTATCGGTGGACAGGGCACCGGGGAGCTGTTTTTT	CASSIGGQGTGELFF
TRBV20-1	-	TRBJ1-4	-	TGCAGTGCTAGTTCCAGGGTCGATGAAAAACTGTTTTTT	CSASSRVDEKLFF
TRBV6-5	-	TRBJ2-2	-	TGTGCCAGCGGTCAGGGGTTGGGCGGGGAGCTGTTTTTT	CASGQGLGGELFF
TRBV6-5	-	TRBJ2-5	once	TGTGCCACGACGGGCGGACCTTGGGAGACCCAGTACTTC	CATTGGPWETQYF
TRBV3-1/TRBV3-2	TRBD2	TRBJ2-7	-	TGTGCCAGCAGCCAAGGACCGGCTAGCGGAAACGAGCAGTACTTC	CASSQGPASGNEQYF
TRBV11-2	-	TRBJ2-5	-	TGTGCCAGCAGCCAAACTAGCTATGAGACCCAGTACTTC	CASSQTSYETQYF
TRBV5-6	-	TRBJ1-4	-	TGTGCCAGCAGCTTGCTTCAGCAAAATGAAAAACTGTTTTTT	CASSLLQQNEKLFF
TRBV24-1	TRBD1	TRBJ1-2	-	TGTGCCACCAGTGATCCGGGACAGGTACCTGGCTACACCTTC	CATSDPGQVPGYTF
TRBV19	-	TRBJ1-1	-	TGTGCCAGTAGTATTGGGGGCGCACTTATGAACACTGAAGCTTTCTTT	CASSIGGALMNTEAFF
TRBV4-1	TRBD2	TRBJ2-2	-	TGCGCCAGCAGCCAACCTAGCGGGAGCGCGAACACCGGGGAGCTGTTTTTT	CASSQPSGSANTGELFF
TRBV30	TRBD1	TRBJ1-5	once	TGTGCCTGGAGTGCGATACAGGGGGCCTCAGATCAGCCCCAGCATTTT	CAWSAIQGASDQPQHF
TRBV11-3	-	TRBJ2-5	-	TGTGCCAGCAGCTTAGATTGGGCGCGTTGGGATGGGGCCCAGTACTTC	CASSLDWARWDGAQYF
TRBV5-1	TRBD1	TRBJ2-7	-	TGCGCCAGCCCCGGGACAGGGTCCTACGAGCAGTACTTC	CASPGTGSYEQYF
TRBV11-2	-	TRBJ1-2	once	TGTGCCAGCAGCGTAAGTGGAGGGAATCTAAGGGACACCTTC	CASSVSGGNLRDTF
TRBV28	-	TRBJ1-2	-	TGTGCCAGCAGTTTTGGCGGATCCTCTCCATCCTATGGCTACACCTTC	CASSFGGSSPSYGYTF
TRBV5-1	TRBD2	TRBJ2-3	-	TGCGCCAGCAGCTCGACGACTAGCGGGAGAGGAGATACGCAGTATTTT	CASSSTTSGRGDTQYF
TRBV28	-	TRBJ2-3	once	TGTGCCAGCAGTTTGGGGGTCCGCACAGATACGCAGTATTTT	CASSLGVRTDTQYF
TRBV7-7	TRBD1	TRBJ2-2	-	TGTGCTAGCAGTCCCCGGACAGGGGAAACCGGGGAGCTGTTTTTT	CASSPRTGETGELFF
TRBV24-1	-	TRBJ1-5	once	TGTGCCACCCAGGAAGCTTCAGGGAGCCGAGATCAGCCCCAGCATTTT	CATQEASGSRDQPQHF
TRBV20-1	-	TRBJ1-1	-	TGCAGTGAGGCACAGAACACTGAAGCTTTCTTT	CSEAQNTEAFF
TRBV4-3	-	TRBJ2-1	-	TGCGCCAGCAGCCAGGCCTGGACCTTGGGCTCCTACAATGAGCAGTTCTTC	CASSQAWTLGSYNEQFF
TRBV2	TRBD1	TRBJ2-3	-	TGTGCCAGCAGTGACGGGACAGGGTGGGATACGCAGTATTTT	CASSDGTGWDTQYF
TRBV29-1	TRBD2	TRBJ2-1	-	TGCAGCGCACGGACTAGCCTCAATGAGCAGTTCTTC	CSARTSLNEQFF
TRBV18	-	TRBJ2-5	once	TGTGCCAGCTCCTCTCAGGCGTGGGAGACCCAGTACTTC	CASSSQAWETQYF
TRBV3-1/TRBV3-2	-	TRBJ2-4	few	TGTGCCAGCAGCACGCCCCGAGGGAACATTCAGTACTTC	CASSTPRGNIQYF
TRBV15	TRBD1	TRBJ1-3	-	TGTGCCACCAGCAGATACAGGGGGTCTGGAAACACCATATATTTT	CATSRYRGSGNTIYF
TRBV29-1	TRBD1	TRBJ2-5	-	TGCAGCGTGGGGACAGGGGAGACCCAGTACTTC	CSVGTGETQYF
TRBV15	-	TRBJ1-4	-	TGTGCCACCAGCCCTCGGGGCCCCGCAACTAATGAAAAACTGTTTTTT	CATSPRGPATNEKLFF
TRBV7-8	TRBD1	TRBJ1-5	-	TGTGCCAGCAGCCCACTCTCACAGGGGGCCTGGGGGCAGCCCCAGCATTTT	CASSPLSQGAWGQPQHF
TRBV6-2/TRBV6-3	-	TRBJ2-1	-	TGTGCCAGCAGTTACTCACCCTACAATGAGCAGTTCTTC	CASSYSPYNEQFF
TRBV19	TRBD1	TRBJ1-1	once	TGTGCCAGTAGTCCTTGGACAGGGAATTTTGGCACTGAAGCTTTCTTT	CASSPWTGNFGTEAFF
TRBV9	-	TRBJ2-7	-	TGTGCCAGCAGCGTAGTTCCCGCCAACGAGCAGTACTTC	CASSVVPANEQYF
TRBV19	-	TRBJ1-2	-	TGTGCCAGTAGTGTACAGGGTGACTATGGCTACACCTTC	CASSVQGDYGYTF
TRBV7-3	-	TRBJ1-1	-	TGTGCCAGCAGTTCAGACGGGGGTTCGGGCACTGAAGCTTTCTTT	CASSSDGGSGTEAFF
TRBV29-1	-	TRBJ1-1	-	TGCAGCGCAAAGGACAGTAAGAACACTGAAGCTTTCTTT	CSAKDSKNTEAFF
TRBV6-6	-	TRBJ1-1	-	TGTGCCAGCAGTTTTCCCCAGGGTATGAACACTGAAGCTTTCTTT	CASSFPQGMNTEAFF
TRBV29-1	-	TRBJ1-1	-	TGCAGCGTTGGGACAGCGAACACTGAAGCTTTCTTT	CSVGTANTEAFF
TRBV25-1	-	TRBJ1-2	-	TGTGCCAGCAGTCCCCTGGGGCCCCAATATGGCTACACCTTC	CASSPLGPQYGYTF
TRBV27	TRBD1	TRBJ1-2	-	TGTGCCAGCACTTGGTCAGGGGGCTCGCATGGCTACACCTTC	CASTWSGGSHGYTF
TRBV15	-	TRBJ1-4	-	TGTGCCACCAGCAGAGATCGGCAGGCAACAACTAATGAAAAACTGTTTTTT	CATSRDRQATTNEKLFF
TRBV19	-	TRBJ1-1	-	TGTGCCAGTAGTATAGGGGGGACACTGAAAGAAGCTTTCTTT	CASSIGGTLKEAFF
TRBV3-1/TRBV3-2	-	TRBJ2-6	-	TGTGCCAGCAGCCAAGCAGGGAGCTCTGGGGCCAACGTCCTGACTTTC	CASSQAGSSGANVLTF
TRBV7-9	-	TRBJ2-7	-	TGTGCCAGCAGCCCACCCCAGTACGAGCAGTACTTC	CASSPPQYEQYF
TRBV7-9	-	TRBJ1-5	-	TGTGCCAGCTCCGGTTCCGGTAGCAATCAGCCCCAGCATTTT	CASSGSGSNQPQHF
TRBV10-2	-	TRBJ2-5	-	TGCGCCAGCAGCGGGACGGGAGAGACCCAGTACTTC	CASSGTGETQYF